This entry concerns a single T cell receptor beta chain. As yet, its antigen is unknown. These data originate in a study of OX40 agonist ivuxolimab in advanced cancers. Germline CDR1 MDHEN, CDR2 SYDVKM. Trimming shortened V by 8 bases and J by 13 bases, and 23 bases separated the two germline ends. The CDR3 is made up of 13 amino acids. Regarding the study as a whole: Within 6 weeks, CD4+ and CD8+ blood T cells expanded clonally at 0.1 to 3.0 mg/kg. Among the least clonally expanded were partial responders at 0.1-3.0 mg/kg.

Only in-frame clones appear in the TCRdb table, and some are missing; sequencing was by immunoSEQ multiplex PCR. This sample has about 51,000 clones; about 80% occur once, and the top ten carry 2%. Sequenced here: CD4+ or CD8+ T cells sorted from blood, sampled in a trial of the OX40 agonist ivuxolimab. The chain is built from TRBV28 and TRBJ1-2, with a possible D match to TRBD1 (5 bases). The sequence was collected from an adult with an advanced solid tumor such as melanoma, head and neck, liver or kidney cancer. The DNA of the CDR3 is TGTGCCAGCTCCGAGAGAGGACATTTAATCCCCACCTTC. It encodes CASSERGHLIPTF.